What follows are 20 T cell receptor beta chains derived from one specimen sequenced in a study of blood T cell repertoires in COVID-19. Sequencing used immunoSEQ multiplex PCR; TCRdb keeps in-frame clones, though not all of them. The sample includes more than 250,000 clones, approximately 90% of them seen just once. Sequenced material: peripheral blood. Receptors originate from a woman in her 50s with COVID-19, enrolled during active disease.

The chain carries TRBV5-1 and TRBJ1-3, with D perhaps matching TRBD1 (6 bases). The CDR3 sequence is 17 residues long. Trimming cost V 0 bases and J 0 bases, with 13 bases left between them. Germline-derived CDR1 and CDR2 are SGHRS and YFSETQ. For the CDR3, the DNA is TGCGCCAGCAGCTTGGGGCCAACAGGGCACTCTGGAAACACCATATATTTT. It yields the protein CASSLGPTGHSGNTIYF.

This clone turned up a few times. The V gene is TRBV2, the J gene TRBJ1-1; D gene ambiguous. Germline CDR1 and CDR2: SNHLY and FYNNEI. The V end was cut by 4 bases, the J end by 3 bases, with 15 bases between. The CDR3 covers 15 residues. CDR3 sequence reads: CASSGFRGLYTEAFF. The CDR3 nucleotides read TGTGCCAGCAGTGGCTTCCGGGGTTTGTACACTGAAGCTTTCTTT.

V gene TRBV24-1 combines with J gene TRBJ1-1; 7 bases align to TRBD1. The length of the CDR3 is 14 residues. CDR1 is KGHDR and CDR2 is SFDVKD in the germline V gene. The ends lost 7 bases at V and 1 base at J; junction bases unmatched: 5. CDR3 amino acids: CATRSSGGNTEAFF. Here the CDR3 DNA reads TGTGCCACCAGATCGTCAGGGGGGAACACTGAAGCTTTCTTT.

A single count supports this clone. V usage is TRBV28 and J usage is TRBJ2-4; 12 bases align to TRBD1. Germline CDR1 reads MDHEN; CDR2 reads SYDVKM. There are 19 residues in the CDR3. J lost 8 bases, V lost 5 bases, and 19 bases had no gene match. The CDR3 protein is CASSKSAFSGQGAADIQYF. As DNA, the CDR3 is TGTGCCAGCAGTAAATCAGCCTTCTCGGGACAGGGGGCTGCGGACATTCAGTACTTC.

The gene calls are TRBV2 and TRBJ2-7; TRBD2 might be the D (6 bases). In germline, CDR1 is SNHLY, CDR2 FYNNEI. Trimming cost V 10 bases and J 6 bases, with 13 bases left between them. The CDR3 consists of 11 residues. CDR3 amino acids: CATGFGGEQYF. DNA for the CDR3: TGTGCCACCGGGTTCGGGGGCGAGCAGTACTTC.

The V and J genes are TRBV5-4 and TRBJ1-4; 10 bases are shared with TRBD1. The CDR3 loop spans 16 amino acids. Germline CDR1 SGHNT, CDR2 YYREEE (reference sequence). V dropped 4 bases and J dropped 10; count of bases not matched to a gene: 13. CDR3 sequence reads: CASSPGDRGQRGKLFF. The CDR3 region has the DNA TGTGCCAGCAGCCCGGGAGACAGGGGGCAAAGGGGAAAACTGTTTTTT.

The chain couples TRBV2 to TRBJ2-3; 12 bases line up with TRBD1. CDR1 is SNHLY and CDR2 is FYNNEI in the germline V gene. This CDR3 spans 17 amino acids. After removal of 4 bases from V and 0 bases from J, the junction contained 5 bases not matched to a gene. This CDR3 is CASSVLGQGASTDTQYF. In DNA, the CDR3 is TGTGCCAGCAGTGTCTTGGGACAGGGGGCCAGCACAGATACGCAGTATTTT. The variable domain in full, completed from reference TRBV2 and TRBJ2-3, reads EPEVTQTPSHQVTQMGQEVILRCVPISNHLYFYWYRQILGQKVEFLVSFYNNEISEKSEIFDDQFSVERPDGSNFTLKIRSTKLEDSAMYFCASSVLGQGASTDTQYFGPGTRLTVL.

The rearrangement links TRBV19 to TRBJ1-4, with a possible D match to TRBD1 (5 bases). V lost 8 bases, J lost 5 bases, and 21 bases lay in between. The CDR3 covers 16 residues. Germline values: CDR1 LNHDA, CDR2 SQIVND (reference sequence). This CDR3 is CASCRRGDGTNEKLFF. The CDR3, as DNA: TGTGCCAGTTGCCGTCGGGGGGATGGGACGAATGAAAAACTGTTTTTT.

This chain connects TRBV9 to TRBJ1-1; D not resolved. The CDR3 is made up of 16 amino acids. Germline-derived CDR1 and CDR2 are SGDLS and YYNGEE. Trimming stripped 0 bases from V and 1 base from J, with 13 bases between. For the CDR3, the DNA is TGTGCCAGCAGCGTAGGGATCGGGAACAAGAACACTGAAGCTTTCTTT. Its translation is CASSVGIGNKNTEAFF.

This clone came up once. The V gene is TRBV6-4, the J gene TRBJ2-1; TRBD2 agrees at 7 bases. The junction had 7 bases not matched to a gene; V was cut back by 6 bases and J by 8 bases. This CDR3 comprises 13 residues. Germline lookup yields CDR1 MRHNA and CDR2 SNTAGT. CDR3 DNA: TGTGCCAGCAGCCCGACTAGCATTCATGAGCAGTTCTTC. Translated: CASSPTSIHEQFF.

This rearrangement joins TRBV5-4 to TRBJ2-7; 10 positions match TRBD1. The V gene's germline CDR1 is SGHNT and CDR2 YYREEE (reference sequence). V trimming: 3 bases; J trimming: 4 bases; junction bases outside the gene matches: 7. The length of the CDR3 is 15 residues. The CDR3 sequence is CASSYWTGGKYEQYF. CDR3 in DNA: TGTGCCAGCAGCTATTGGACAGGGGGGAAGTACGAGCAGTACTTC.

The chain combines TRBV6-5 with TRBJ1-5; no firm D call. The CDR3 is 15 residues long. Trimming took off 6 bases at V and 3 bases at J, with 15 bases between the two ends. Germline lookup yields CDR1 MNHEY and CDR2 SVGAGI. The CDR3 sequence is CASSAGASFNQPQHF. The CDR3 DNA follows: TGTGCCAGCAGCGCGGGAGCTTCCTTCAATCAGCCCCAGCATTTT.

This clone has just one count. V usage is TRBV7-2 and J usage is TRBJ2-3, with D perhaps matching TRBD1 (5 bases). V was shortened by 1 base and J by 5 bases, with 10 bases between the two germline ends. This CDR3 is built from 14 residues. CDR1 is SGHTA, CDR2 FQGNSA, per germline. The CDR3 sequence is CASSLGGAQDTQYF. The CDR3 nucleotides read TGTGCCAGCAGCTTAGGTGGGGCCCAAGATACGCAGTATTTT. Drawing the rest from reference TRBV7-2 and TRBJ2-3, the complete variable domain is GAGVSQSPSNKVTEKGKDVELRCDPISGHTALYWYRQSLGQGLEFLIYFQGNSAPDKSGLPSDRFSAERTGGSVSTLTIQRTQQEDSAVYLCASSLGGAQDTQYFGPGTRLTVL.

V gene TRBV12-3 or TRBV12-4 combines with J gene TRBJ1-5, with D uncertain. The CDR3 length is 13 residues. Between the trimmed V and J ends, which lost 2 bases and 5 bases, there was a span of 7 bases. Here the CDR3 DNA reads TGTGCCAGCAGTTTAACAGAGTATCAGCCCCAGCATTTT. It is translated as CASSLTEYQPQHF.

The J gene is TRBJ2-5, the V gene TRBV25-1, with D possibly TRBD1 on 6 matching bases. Germline lookup yields CDR1 MGHDK and CDR2 SYGVNS. The CDR3 consists of 16 residues. The V and J ends lost 6 bases and 3 bases respectively, with 20 bases between them. The CDR3 reads CASRDSAPRDKETQYF. As DNA, the CDR3 is TGTGCCAGCAGGGATTCCGCCCCCCGGGACAAAGAGACCCAGTACTTC.

V gene TRBV9 combines with J gene TRBJ2-1, with TRBD2 as a possible D gene (6 bases). This CDR3 is built from 12 residues. V was trimmed by 0 bases and J by 9 bases, leaving 7 bases between them. From germline, CDR1 is SGDLS and CDR2 YYNGEE. This chain's CDR3 is CASSVEGGEQFF. The CDR3 nucleotides read TGTGCCAGCAGCGTAGAGGGAGGTGAGCAGTTCTTC.

This clone was recorded only once. DNA of the CDR3: TGTGCCAGTAGTACAAGGACAGGGGCGAATCAGCCCCAGCATTTT. It encodes CASSTRTGANQPQHF. This chain uses TRBV19 with TRBJ1-5, with 9 bases fitting TRBD1. Germline CDR1 reads LNHDA; CDR2 reads SQIVND (reference sequence). The V and J ends lost 4 bases and 4 bases, in that order; junction bases with no gene match: 5. The CDR3 totals 15 residues.

V and J are TRBV5-1 and TRBJ2-2; D gene ambiguous. CDR1 is SGHRS and CDR2 is YFSETQ in the germline V gene. CDR3 length equals 16 residues. The ends were cut back, 5 bases at V and 4 bases at J, with 18 bases in the middle. CDR3 sequence (DNA): TGCGCCAGCAGGGCGAATCAGGATCGCGTCACCGGGGAGCTGTTTTTT. Encoded protein: CASRANQDRVTGELFF. Variable domain in full (rest from reference TRBV5-1 and TRBJ2-2): KAGVTQTPRYLIKTRGQQVTLSCSPISGHRSVSWYQQTPGQGLQFLFEYFSETQRNKGNFPGRFSGRQFSNSRSEMNVSTLELGDSALYLCASRANQDRVTGELFFGEGSRLTVL.

The chain recombines TRBV5-6 with TRBJ2-6, with a possible D match to TRBD1 (5 bases). Per the germline V gene, CDR1 is SGHDT and CDR2 is YYEEEE. V was shortened by 5 bases and J by 7 bases, with 10 bases between the two germline ends. The CDR3 consists of 13 residues. The CDR3 protein is CASRLDNANVLTF. CDR3 sequence (DNA): TGTGCCAGCAGGCTGGACAATGCCAACGTCCTGACTTTC.

The chain couples TRBV11-2 to TRBJ1-1; TRBD1 might be the D (5 bases). Germline V lookup: CDR1 SGHAT, CDR2 FQNNGV. This CDR3 is built from 15 residues. V lost 5 bases to trimming and J lost 1 base, with 14 bases between them. The CDR3 sequence: CASSILDSPNTEAFF. CDR3 DNA sequence: TGTGCCAGCAGCATTCTCGACAGCCCGAACACTGAAGCTTTCTTT.